The 8 T cell receptor beta chains given below trace back to one sample, sequenced in a study of low-dose radiotherapy and immunotherapy resistance in tumors. TRAV- and TRBV-specific primers, spanning alpha and beta chains, primed first-strand cDNA. For amplifying TCRs, the PCR ran for approximately 18 cycles with Phusion, which was used together with a constant-region primer and the adapter on the V primers. TCRdb independently ran MiXCR on the reads; one entry per CDR3 protein. The sample contains about 16,000 distinct CDR3 sequences, roughly 70% of which appear only once. These receptors were obtained from a human donor with advanced metastatic prostate, ovarian, gallbladder or colorectal cancer (not recorded which). This table probably holds off-target reads from a library built for another chain.

This chain connects TRBV9 to TRBJ2-7; a possible D gene is TRBD2 (6 bases). Trimming removed 0 bases from V and 2 bases from J, with 9 bases in between. CDR1 and CDR2 from the germline V gene are SGDLS and YYNGEE. The CDR3 has 14 amino acids. The CDR3 DNA sequence: TGTGCCAGCAGCGTAGCTTGGAGGGCCTACGAGCAGTACTTC. This codes for CASSVAWRAYEQYF.

The chain employs TRBV28 and TRBJ2-1; 8 positions agree with TRBD2. The germline gives CDR1 MDHEN, CDR2 SYDVKM. J gave up 9 bases and V 6 bases, and 7 bases lay outside the gene matches. CDR3 length: 13 residues. The CDR3 loop is CASRSGSGGEQFF. The CDR3 DNA is TGTGCCAGCAGGAGCGGGAGCGGAGGTGAGCAGTTCTTC.

The CDR3 nucleotides read TGTGCCAGCTCTTTGGGGGATACAAATCAGCCCCAGCATTTT. This encodes CASSLGDTNQPQHF. The chain combines TRBV18 with TRBJ1-5, with D maybe TRBD1 (5 bases). Germline V gene data show CDR1 as KGHSH and CDR2 as LQKENI. The V gene lost 6 bases and the J gene lost 4 bases, with 13 bases spanning the gap. The CDR3 sequence is 14 residues long. The full variable domain, its missing parts supplied by reference TRBV18 and TRBJ1-5, is NAGVMQNPRHLVRRRGQEARLRCSPMKGHSHVYWYRQLPEEGLKFMVYLQKENIIDESGMPKERFSAEFPKEGPSILRIQQVVRGDSAAYFCASSLGDTNQPQHFGDGTRLSIL.

The genes are TRBV2 and TRBJ2-3; maybe TRBD2 (6 bases). With 6 bases removed from V and 6 bases from J, the gap between germline ends came to 16 bases. CDR3 length: 14 residues. Germline lookup yields CDR1 SNHLY and CDR2 FYNNEI. CDR3 sequence reads: CASRELAVGDTQYF. The CDR3 nucleotides are TGTGCCAGCAGAGAACTAGCCGTTGGGGATACGCAGTATTTT.

The chain joins TRBV5-3 to TRBJ2-1, with a possible D match to TRBD1 (5 bases). TRBV5-3 is recorded as an ORF, its role being uncertain. The CDR3 contains 16 residues. V lost 8 bases to trimming and J lost 6 bases, with 24 bases between them. CDR3 nucleotides: TGTGCCAGCAGCCCCGCCGGACAACTCCACCCCAATGAGCAGTTCTTC. Translating it yields CASSPAGQLHPNEQFF.

V gene TRBV7-2 combines with J gene TRBJ1-5; perhaps TRBD1 as D (5 bases). From germline, CDR1 is SGHTA and CDR2 FQGNSA. The CDR3 is 13 residues long. V was cut by 1 base and J by 7 bases, with 8 bases left in between. The CDR3 DNA sequence: TGTGCCAGCAGCTTAGATCCAGGGCAGCCCCAGCATTTT. Translating gives CASSLDPGQPQHF.

V gene TRBV28 combines with J gene TRBJ1-1; D ambiguous. The V end lost 10 bases, the J end lost 3 bases, and 9 bases lay between the germline ends. The CDR3 loop spans 11 amino acids. Germline loops: CDR1 MDHEN, CDR2 SYDVKM. The CDR3 region is CATNRDTEAFF. CDR3 in DNA: TGTGCCACCAACCGGGACACTGAAGCTTTCTTT.

The table lists this clonotype with a few counts. This chain joins TRBV5-4 and TRBJ1-2; possible D gene TRBD1, 5 bases. Trimming cost V 2 bases and J 2 bases, with 13 bases left between them. The CDR3 is 15 residues long. Germline-derived CDR1 and CDR2 are SGHNT and YYREEE (reference sequence). The DNA of the CDR3 is TGTGCCAGCAGCTTTGGATCAGGGTCCAACTATGGCTACACCTTC. Encoded protein: CASSFGSGSNYGYTF.